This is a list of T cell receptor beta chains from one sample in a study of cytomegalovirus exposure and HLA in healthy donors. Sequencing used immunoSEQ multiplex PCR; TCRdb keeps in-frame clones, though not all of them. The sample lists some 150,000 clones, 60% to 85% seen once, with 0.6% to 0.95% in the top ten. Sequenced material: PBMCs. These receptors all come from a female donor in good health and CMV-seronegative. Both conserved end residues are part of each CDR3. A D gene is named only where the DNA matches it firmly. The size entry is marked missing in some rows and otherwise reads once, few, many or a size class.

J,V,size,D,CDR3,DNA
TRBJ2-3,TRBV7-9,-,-,CASSLGDRTDTDTQYF,TGTGCCAGCAGCTTAGGTGACCGGACAGACACAGATACGCAGTATTTT
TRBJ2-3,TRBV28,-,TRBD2,CASSVFSGGAADTQYF,TGTGCCAGCAGTGTGTTTAGCGGGGGGGCGGCAGATACGCAGTATTTT
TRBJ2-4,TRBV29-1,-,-,CSVAAKNIQYF,TGCAGCGTTGCTGCCAAAAACATTCAGTACTTC
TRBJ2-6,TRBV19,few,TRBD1,CASGEGTGLGTGANVLTF,TGTGCCAGTGGGGAAGGGACAGGGTTAGGAACTGGGGCCAACGTCCTGACTTTC
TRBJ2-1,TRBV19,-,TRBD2,CASSRGASGPKGNEQFF,TGTGCCAGTAGTAGGGGGGCTAGCGGGCCCAAGGGTAATGAGCAGTTCTTC
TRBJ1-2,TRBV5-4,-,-,CASSLDRNYGYTF,TGTGCCAGCAGCTTGGACAGGAACTATGGCTACACCTTC
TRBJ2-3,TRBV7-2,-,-,CASSSGRTQYF,TGTGCCAGCAGCAGCGGGCGGACGCAGTATTTT
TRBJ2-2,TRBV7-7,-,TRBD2,CASSLLAGGTGELFF,TGTGCTAGCAGCTTACTAGCGGGGGGCACCGGGGAGCTGTTTTTT
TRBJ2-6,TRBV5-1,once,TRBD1,CASSFSGTGSRGANGLTF,TGCGCCAGCAGCTTCTCCGGGACAGGGAGCCGCGGGGCCAACGGCCTGACTTTC
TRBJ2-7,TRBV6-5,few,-,CASSPDSFINEQYF,TGTGCCAGCAGTCCGGACAGTTTTATCAACGAGCAGTACTTC
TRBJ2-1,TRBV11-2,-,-,CASSLGGKGRLDNEQFF,TGTGCCAGCAGCTTAGGTGGAAAGGGGCGCTTGGACAATGAGCAGTTCTTC
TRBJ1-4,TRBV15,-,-,CATSNDRLNEKLFF,TGTGCCACCAGCAATGACAGGCTTAATGAAAAACTGTTTTTT
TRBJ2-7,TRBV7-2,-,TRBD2,CASSYAGTSGNYEQYF,TGTGCCAGCAGCTACGCCGGGACTAGCGGAAATTACGAGCAGTACTTC
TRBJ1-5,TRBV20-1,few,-,CSARGDQPQHF,TGCAGTGCTAGAGGAGATCAGCCCCAGCATTTT
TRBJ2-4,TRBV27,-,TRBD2,CASSLGGPGLAGAGKNSQYF,TGTGCCAGCAGTTTAGGTGGACCGGGACTAGCGGGAGCCGGCAAGAACAGTCAGTACTTC
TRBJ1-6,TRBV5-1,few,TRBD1,CASKNRQGDNSPLHF,TGCGCCAGCAAAAACCGACAGGGGGATAATTCACCCCTCCACTTT
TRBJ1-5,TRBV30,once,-,CAWSVAGSAFVGNQPQHF,TGTGCCTGGAGTGTGGCCGGGAGTGCGTTTGTGGGCAATCAGCCCCAGCATTTT
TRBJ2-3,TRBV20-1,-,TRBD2,CSARAWEGF,TGCAGTGCTAGAGCCTGGGAGGGTTTT
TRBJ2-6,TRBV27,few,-,CASRWRAPGRAGANVLTF,TGTGCCAGCAGGTGGCGGGCCCCCGGGCGGGCTGGGGCCAACGTCCTGACTTTC
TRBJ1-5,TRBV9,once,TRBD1,CASSPGTGGQPQHF,TGTGCCAGCAGCCCAGGGACAGGGGGCCAGCCCCAGCATTTT
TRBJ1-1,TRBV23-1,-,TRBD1,CASRPGQGREYTEAFF,TGCGCCAGCAGACCGGGACAGGGGAGGGAGTACACTGAAGCTTTCTTT
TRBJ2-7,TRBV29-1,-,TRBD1,CSVEGGLSYEQYF,TGCAGCGTCGAAGGGGGCCTCTCCTACGAGCAGTACTTC
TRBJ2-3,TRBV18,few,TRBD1,CASSTGKADTQYF,TGTGCCAGCTCGACAGGGAAGGCGGATACGCAGTATTTT
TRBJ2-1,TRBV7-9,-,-,CASSVAGGSYNEQFF,TGTGCCAGCAGCGTCGCGGGTGGCTCCTACAATGAGCAGTTCTTC
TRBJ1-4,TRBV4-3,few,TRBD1,CASSQGDRGGEKLFF,TGCGCCAGCAGCCAAGGGGACAGGGGAGGTGAAAAACTGTTTTTT
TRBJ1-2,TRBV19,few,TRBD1,CASSTPGQGPGYGYTF,TGTGCCAGTAGTACCCCCGGACAGGGCCCGGGCTATGGCTACACCTTC
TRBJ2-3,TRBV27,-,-,CASRLGRGFTDTQYF,TGTGCCAGCAGATTGGGGCGGGGATTCACAGATACGCAGTATTTT
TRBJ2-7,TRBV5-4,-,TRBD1,CASGRQGAYEQYF,TGTGCCTCCGGAAGACAGGGGGCCTACGAGCAGTACTTC
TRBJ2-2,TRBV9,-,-,CASSVVGNTGELFF,TGTGCCAGCAGCGTAGTCGGGAACACCGGGGAGCTGTTTTTT
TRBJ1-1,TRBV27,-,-,CASSPRGIVTEAFF,TGTGCCAGCAGTCCCCGCGGGATTGTGACTGAAGCTTTCTTT
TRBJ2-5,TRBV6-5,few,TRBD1,CASSSLGGGQETQYF,TGTGCCAGCAGTTCCTTAGGGGGCGGACAAGAGACCCAGTACTTC
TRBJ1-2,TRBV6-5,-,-,CASRMTGGLYTF,TGTGCCAGCAGAATGACAGGAGGCCTATACACCTTC
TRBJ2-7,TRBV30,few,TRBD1,CAWSANPTGTYEQYF,TGTGCCTGGAGTGCAAACCCGACAGGGACCTACGAGCAGTACTTC
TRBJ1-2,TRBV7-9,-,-,CSSSPAWTALYSGYTF,TGTTCCAGCAGCCCCGCCTGGACAGCACTCTATTCTGGCTACACCTTC
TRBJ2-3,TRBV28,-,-,CASSPPGDTDTQYF,TGTGCCAGCAGTCCCCCGGGGGACACAGATACGCAGTATTTT
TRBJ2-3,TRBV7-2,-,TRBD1,CASSWGQGPTDTQYF,TGTGCCAGCAGCTGGGGACAGGGGCCCACAGATACGCAGTATTTT
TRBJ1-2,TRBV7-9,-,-,CASSGAWGWGYTF,TGTGCCAGCAGCGGGGCGTGGGGATGGGGCTACACCTTC
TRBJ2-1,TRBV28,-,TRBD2,CASSLLTTSYEQFF,TGTGCCAGCAGTTTACTCACGACTAGCTATGAGCAGTTCTTC
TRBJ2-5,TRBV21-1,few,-,CASSKGETGKETQYF,TGTGCCAGCAGCAAAGGGGAGACAGGGAAAGAGACCCAGTACTTC
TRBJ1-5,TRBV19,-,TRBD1,CASSGQGDVSNQPQHF,TGTGCCAGTAGTGGACAGGGGGATGTCAGCAATCAGCCCCAGCATTTT
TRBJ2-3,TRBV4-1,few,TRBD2,CASSQDPGLAGDTDTQYF,TGCGCCAGCAGCCAAGATCCGGGACTAGCGGGGGACACAGATACGCAGTATTTT
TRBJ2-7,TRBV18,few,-,CASSRSLSYEQYF,TGTGCCAGCTCAAGGAGCCTCTCCTACGAGCAGTACTTC
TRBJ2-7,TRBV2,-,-,CASRERRGGGGHEQYF,TGTGCCAGCCGTGAACGGCGAGGCGGGGGCGGGCACGAGCAGTACTTC
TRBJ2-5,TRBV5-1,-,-,CARTRRDSSLRETQYF,TGCGCCAGGACAAGAAGGGACTCAAGCCTAAGGGAGACCCAGTACTTC
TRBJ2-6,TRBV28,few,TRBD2,CASSLLRGANGLTF,TGTGCCAGCAGTTTATTGCGGGGGGCCAACGGCCTGACTTTC
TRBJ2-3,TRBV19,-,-,CATNIGGADTQYF,TGTGCCACCAACATAGGAGGCGCAGATACGCAGTATTTT
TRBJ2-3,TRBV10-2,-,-,CASSAFPYTDTQYF,TGCGCCAGCAGTGCTTTTCCGTACACGGATACGCAGTATTTT
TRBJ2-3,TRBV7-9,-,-,CASTRDSFTQYF,TGTGCCAGCACCCGCGACAGTTTTACGCAGTATTTT
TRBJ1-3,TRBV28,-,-,CASSISGNTIYF,TGTGCCAGCAGCATCTCTGGAAACACCATATATTTT
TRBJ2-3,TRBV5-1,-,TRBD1,CASSSGTGKLLLSTDTQYF,TGCGCCAGCAGCTCTGGGACAGGGAAGCTGTTACTTAGCACAGATACGCAGTATTTT
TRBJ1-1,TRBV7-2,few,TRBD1,CASSLRQGANTEAFF,TGTGCCAGCAGCTTACGACAGGGGGCGAACACTGAAGCTTTCTTT
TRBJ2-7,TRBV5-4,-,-,CASSSGIAHSYEQYF,TGTGCCAGCAGCTCCGGAATAGCCCACTCCTACGAGCAGTACTTC
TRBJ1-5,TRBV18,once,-,CASSPFGSGVLNQPQHF,TGTGCCAGCTCACCCTTTGGGTCAGGCGTTCTCAATCAGCCCCAGCATTTT
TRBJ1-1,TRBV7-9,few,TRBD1,CSSSARGVTGGTEAFF,TGTTCCAGCAGCGCCCGTGGAGTTACAGGGGGCACTGAAGCTTTCTTT